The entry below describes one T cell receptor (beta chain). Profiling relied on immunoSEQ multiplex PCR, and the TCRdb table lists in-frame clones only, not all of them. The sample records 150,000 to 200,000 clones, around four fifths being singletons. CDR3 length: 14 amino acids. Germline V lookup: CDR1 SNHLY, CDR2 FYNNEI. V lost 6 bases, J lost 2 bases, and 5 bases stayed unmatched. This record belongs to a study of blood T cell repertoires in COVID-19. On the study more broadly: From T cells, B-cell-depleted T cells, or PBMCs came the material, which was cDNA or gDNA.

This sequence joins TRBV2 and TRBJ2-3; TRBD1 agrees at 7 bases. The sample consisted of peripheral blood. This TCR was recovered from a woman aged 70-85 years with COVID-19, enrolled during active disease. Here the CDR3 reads CASRGTVNTDTQYF. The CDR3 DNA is TGTGCCAGCAGGGGGACAGTAAACACAGATACGCAGTATTTT. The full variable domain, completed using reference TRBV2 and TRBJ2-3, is EPEVTQTPSHQVTQMGQEVILRCVPISNHLYFYWYRQILGQKVEFLVSFYNNEISEKSEIFDDQFSVERPDGSNFTLKIRSTKLEDSAMYFCASRGTVNTDTQYFGPGTRLTVL.